One sample yielded the 9 T cell receptor beta chains listed below, sequenced in a study of identical twins (dated by TCRdb to the mid-2010s). The library was prepared using 5' RACE. The sequencer listed for this sample is Illumina HiSeq 2000. TCRdb trimmed the raw reads at Q25, called clones with MiXCR and kept productive beta chains. Rows merge per CDR3 protein into single entries with the most common DNA and genes. The sample table holds some 500,000 distinct CDR3 sequences, of which more than 9% were seen once. The ten largest clones add up to approximately 3% of the sample. The same data also went into a second study, on yellow fever vaccine responses in identical twins.

Sequences were obtained from PBMCs. All receptors derive from a woman aged 18-29 years in good health.

Points on this clonotype: The junction differs from germline at one of its ends, possibly a read error. V and J are TRBV9 and TRBJ2-7; tentatively, D is TRBD1 (6 bases). Germline V gives CDR1 SGDLS, CDR2 YYNGEE. CDR3 length: 15 amino acids. The CDR3 spells CAGSATGTANYEQYF. The CDR3 DNA sequence: TGTGCCGGCAGCGCGACAGGTACGGCCAACTACGAGCAGTACTTC.

Details on this clonotype: A much larger clone lies one base from this, so it may be a read error. The rearrangement joins TRBV6-1 to TRBJ1-5; perhaps TRBD1 as D (6 bases). Trimming removed 5 bases from V and 0 bases from J, with 8 bases in between. The V gene's germline CDR1 is MNHNS and CDR2 SASEGT. This CDR3 has 14 amino acids. The CDR3 sequence is CASSQQGSNQPQHF. DNA for the CDR3: TGTGCCAGCAGTCAACAGGGTAGCAATCAGCCCCAGCATTTT.

This sequence joins TRBV27 and TRBJ2-1; 11 positions agree with TRBD2. After removal of 6 bases from V and 9 bases from J, the junction contained 10 bases not matched to a gene. Germline assignment: CDR1 MNHEY and CDR2 SMNVEV (reference sequence). The CDR3 is 15 residues long. The CDR3: CASRPLAGVGGEQFF. CDR3 DNA sequence: TGTGCCAGCAGACCACTAGCGGGAGTGGGTGGTGAGCAGTTCTTC.

Remarks on this clonotype: Sequence at one end of the junction differs from germline and may be a read error. This chain links TRBV7-9 with TRBJ2-3; 13 bases agree with TRBD2. This CDR3 contains 16 residues. CDR1 and CDR2 from the germline V gene are SEHNR and FQNEAQ (reference sequence). Here the CDR3 reads CANSTPGLAGADTQYF. For the CDR3, the DNA is TGTGCCAACAGCACGCCTGGACTAGCGGGGGCCGATACGCAGTATTTT.

The table lists this clonotype with many counts. The rearrangement joins TRBV19 to TRBJ2-3; a weak D match, TRBD1 (5 bases). This CDR3 has 13 amino acids. V was shortened by 6 bases and J by 2 bases, with 9 bases between the two germline ends. Germline-derived CDR1 and CDR2 are LNHDA and SQIVND (reference sequence). The CDR3 bases are TGTGCCAGTAGCACACAGGCCACAGATACGCAGTATTTT. Amino acid sequence: CASSTQATDTQYF.

This rearrangement joins TRBV6-1 to TRBJ2-7, with D tentatively TRBD1 (5 bases). CDR1 is MNHNS, CDR2 SASEGT, per germline. The length of the CDR3 is 14 residues. The ends were cut back, 3 bases at V and 2 bases at J, with 11 bases in the middle. CDR3 bases: TGTGCCAGCAGTGACCGGCAGGGCCCCTACGAGCAGTACTTC. Residues: CASSDRQGPYEQYF.

This clonotype occurred a few times. The chain employs TRBV5-6 and TRBJ1-1, with a tentative D call TRBD1 (5 bases). This CDR3 has 15 amino acids. V was cut by 0 bases and J by 1 base, with 10 bases left in between. Germline V gives CDR1 SGHDT, CDR2 YYEEEE. The CDR3 sequence is CASSLVTGPNTEAFF. For the CDR3, the DNA is TGTGCCAGCAGCTTGGTTACAGGCCCGAACACTGAAGCTTTCTTT.

This clonotype was seen a few times. This chain joins TRBV11-2 and TRBJ2-7; perhaps TRBD1 as D (6 bases). Germline V lookup: CDR1 SGHAT, CDR2 FQNNGV. This CDR3 is built from 15 residues. Trimming cost V 5 bases and J 0 bases, with 14 bases left between them. The CDR3 region has the DNA TGTGCCAGCAGCCGAACAGGGTTTAGCTCCTACGAGCAGTACTTC. This encodes CASSRTGFSSYEQYF.

V usage is TRBV28 and J usage is TRBJ2-7; D is possibly TRBD1 (5 bases). Germline assignment: CDR1 MDHEN and CDR2 SYDVKM. With 8 bases removed from V and 2 bases from J, the gap between germline ends came to 19 bases. The CDR3 is 15 residues long. DNA for the CDR3: TGTGCCAGCGAGGACCAGGGCAGGGCCACCTACGAGCAGTACTTC. It specifies CASEDQGRATYEQYF.